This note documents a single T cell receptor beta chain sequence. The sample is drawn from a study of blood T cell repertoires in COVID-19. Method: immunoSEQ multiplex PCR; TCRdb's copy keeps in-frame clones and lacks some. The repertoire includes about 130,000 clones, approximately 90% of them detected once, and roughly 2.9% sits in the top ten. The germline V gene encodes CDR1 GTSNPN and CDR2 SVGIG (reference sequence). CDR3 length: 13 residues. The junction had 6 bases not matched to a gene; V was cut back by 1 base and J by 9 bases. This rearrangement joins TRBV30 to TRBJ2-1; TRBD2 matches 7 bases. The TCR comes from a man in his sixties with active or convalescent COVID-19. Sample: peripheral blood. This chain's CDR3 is CAWSDWGEGEQFF. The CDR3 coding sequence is TGTGCCTGGAGTGACTGGGGGGAGGGTGAGCAGTTCTTC.